The 13 T cell receptor beta chains listed next were all sequenced from one sample in a study of CD39 and CD103 CD8 tumor-infiltrating T cells. Using immunoSEQ multiplex PCR, the repertoire was profiled, and TCRdb retains in-frame clones only, with some absent. The profile shows approximately 18,000 clones, around 90% of them singletons. What was sequenced was CD8+ T cells sorted from blood. Subset meaning: total memory CD8 T cells (CD45RA-CCR7+/-) from blood or uninvolved lymph node. These receptor sequences come from a human donor with head and neck squamous cell carcinoma.

The chain recombines TRBV14 with TRBJ2-2, with unresolved D. V shed 4 bases and J shed 4 bases, with 16 bases lying between them. Germline CDR1 SGHDN, CDR2 FVKESK. The CDR3 is 16 amino acids. This CDR3 reads CASSPSISRGTGELFF. CDR3 DNA: TGTGCCAGCAGCCCTTCGATTAGTCGCGGCACCGGGGAGCTGTTTTTT.

The rearrangement uses TRBV6-5 and TRBJ1-2; TRBD1 might be the D (5 bases). The V gene lost 0 bases and the J gene lost 5 bases, with 13 bases spanning the gap. This CDR3 contains 15 residues. Germline V gene sequence: CDR1 MNHEY, CDR2 SVGAGI. The CDR3 loop reads CASSYSGGAGYGYTF. The DNA for the CDR3 is TGTGCCAGCAGTTACTCGGGAGGGGCAGGATATGGCTACACCTTC.

V usage is TRBV7-9 and J usage is TRBJ1-2, with TRBD1 as a possible D gene (6 bases). The CDR3 has 17 amino acids. V lost 5 bases to trimming and J lost 6 bases, with 25 bases between them. Germline V CDR1 and CDR2: SEHNR, FQNEAQ (reference sequence). DNA of the CDR3: TGTGCCAGCAGCAATCCTAGGAGGGGGGTTGTAGAAGATGGCTACACCTTC. Protein: CASSNPRRGVVEDGYTF.

This chain connects TRBV4-1 to TRBJ2-7; D might be TRBD2 (6 bases). V shed 1 base and J shed 4 bases, with 11 bases lying between them. The CDR3 length is 14 residues. In germline, CDR1 is MGHRA, CDR2 YSYEKL. The CDR3: CASSQGLGSYEQYF. CDR3 bases: TGCGCCAGCAGCCAAGGACTAGGGAGTTACGAGCAGTACTTC.

The chain joins TRBV18 to TRBJ1-5; D call uncertain. The V end lost 3 bases, the J end lost 3 bases, and 15 bases lay between the germline ends. The CDR3 runs 16 residues. CDR1 KGHSH and CDR2 LQKENI come from the germline V gene. The CDR3 nucleotides read TGTGCCAGCTCACCCGCCGGGTCTACCGACAATCAGCCCCAGCATTTT. Its protein is CASSPAGSTDNQPQHF.

This chain joins TRBV9 and TRBJ2-1; 9 bases agree with TRBD2. The CDR3 has 15 residues. Germline CDR1 reads SGDLS; CDR2 reads YYNGEE. V lost 0 bases to trimming and J lost 7 bases; unmatched junction nucleotides: 5. The CDR3 reads CASSVGSGGRNEQFF. DNA for the CDR3: TGTGCCAGCAGCGTAGGAAGCGGGGGGCGGAATGAGCAGTTCTTC.

V usage is TRBV6-6 and J usage is TRBJ1-1; no reliable D call. Germline CDR1 reads MNHNY; CDR2 reads SVGAGI (reference sequence). The CDR3 runs 11 residues. Trimming stripped 8 bases from V and 7 bases from J, with 11 bases between. DNA for the CDR3: TGTGCCAGCGCTAACTTCCATGAAGCTTTCTTT. It encodes CASANFHEAFF.

The chain uses TRBV9 and TRBJ1-1, with no clear D. The V gene's germline CDR1 is SGDLS and CDR2 YYNGEE. CDR3 length: 13 amino acids. The V gene lost 1 base and the J gene lost 5 bases, with 9 bases spanning the gap. CDR3 loop: CASSVWGWTEAFF. CDR3 sequence (DNA): TGTGCCAGCAGCGTATGGGGTTGGACTGAAGCTTTCTTT.

The rearrangement links TRBV30 to TRBJ2-1, with D perhaps matching TRBD1 or TRBD2 (5 bases each). Germline V CDR1 and CDR2: GTSNPN, SVGIG (reference sequence). The CDR3 extends over 14 amino acids. V lost 2 bases to trimming and J lost 6 bases, with 14 bases between them. This CDR3 is CAWSRGQGGNEQFF. DNA of the CDR3: TGTGCCTGGAGTAGGGGTCAAGGAGGCAATGAGCAGTTCTTC. Combining the CDR3 with reference TRBV30 and TRBJ2-1 gives the whole variable domain SQTIHQWPATLVQPVGSPLSLECTVEGTSNPNLYWYRQAAGRGLQLLFYSVGIGQISSEVPQNLSASRPQDRQFILSSKKLLLSDSGFYLCAWSRGQGGNEQFFGPGTRLTVL.

The chain is built from TRBV7-9 and TRBJ2-5, with D perhaps TRBD2 (5 bases). CDR3 size: 14 residues. Per germline, CDR1 SEHNR and CDR2 FQNEAQ (reference sequence). Trimming cost V 7 bases and J 3 bases, with 15 bases left between them. The CDR3 reads CASKPKDGEETQYF. In DNA, the CDR3 is TGTGCCAGCAAACCCAAGGACGGGGAAGAGACCCAGTACTTC.

The genes are TRBV18 and TRBJ1-1, with 7 positions matching TRBD1. Germline V gene sequence: CDR1 KGHSH, CDR2 LQKENI. Unmatched junction bases numbered 11, after V lost 0 bases and J lost 4 bases. The CDR3 is 17 residues long. CDR3 nucleotide sequence: TGTGCCAGCTCACCACCGATGGGAAGGGGGCAAGTCACTGAAGCTTTCTTT. Translating it yields CASSPPMGRGQVTEAFF. Full variable domain (rest looked up from reference TRBV18 and TRBJ1-1): NAGVMQNPRHLVRRRGQEARLRCSPMKGHSHVYWYRQLPEEGLKFMVYLQKENIIDESGMPKERFSAEFPKEGPSILRIQQVVRGDSAAYFCASSPPMGRGQVTEAFFGQGTRLTVV.

The chain links TRBV6-1 to TRBJ2-7, with D perhaps being TRBD1 or TRBD2 (5 bases each). This CDR3 is built from 12 residues. V lost 8 bases and J 5 bases, leaving 13 bases between the germline ends. The germline V gene has CDR1 MNHNS and CDR2 SASEGT. The CDR3 here is CASGDGYDEQYF. CDR3 nucleotides: TGTGCCAGCGGGGACGGATACGACGAGCAGTACTTC.

The chain links TRBV7-9 to TRBJ2-1; either TRBD1 or TRBD2 may supply D (5 bases each). This CDR3 is built from 16 residues. The V end was cut by 1 base, the J end by 0 bases, with 10 bases between. Germline V lookup: CDR1 SEHNR, CDR2 FQNEAQ (reference sequence). DNA of the CDR3: TGTGCCAGCAGCTTAGTCGATGGGGGCTCCTACAATGAGCAGTTCTTC. It is translated as CASSLVDGGSYNEQFF.